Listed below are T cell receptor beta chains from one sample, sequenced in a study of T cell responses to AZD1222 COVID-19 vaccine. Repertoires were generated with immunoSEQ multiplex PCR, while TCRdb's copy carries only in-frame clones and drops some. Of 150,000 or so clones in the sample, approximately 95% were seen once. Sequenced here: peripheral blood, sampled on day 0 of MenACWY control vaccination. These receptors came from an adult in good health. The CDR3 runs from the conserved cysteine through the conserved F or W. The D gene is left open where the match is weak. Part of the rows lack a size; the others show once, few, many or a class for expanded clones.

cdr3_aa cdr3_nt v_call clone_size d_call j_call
CASSSDGGHGQPQHF TGCGCCAGCAGCTCGGACGGGGGGCATGGTCAGCCCCAGCATTTT TRBV5-1 - - TRBJ1-5
CASSVNTEAWDYGYTF TGTGCCAGCAGCGTTAATACCGAGGCTTGGGACTATGGCTACACCTTC TRBV9 - - TRBJ1-2
CASSHVLYAYEQYF TGTGCCAGCAGCCACGTCCTATATGCCTACGAGCAGTACTTC TRBV14 few - TRBJ2-7
CASSLPNEQYF TGTGCCAGCAGCCTCCCTAACGAGCAGTACTTC TRBV28 - - TRBJ2-7
CASSLTGTGGVLEQFF TGTGCCAGCAGTTTAACCGGGACAGGGGGCGTGCTTGAGCAGTTCTTC TRBV28 - TRBD1 TRBJ2-1
CATRGDGYTF TGTGCCACCAGAGGGGATGGCTACACCTTC TRBV24-1 - - TRBJ1-2
CASSGAGLETGELFF TGTGCCAGCAGCGGAGCCGGTTTGGAGACCGGGGAGCTGTTTTTT TRBV9 - - TRBJ2-2
CASSSGTFNSPLHF TGTGCCAGCAGTTCCGGGACATTTAATTCACCCCTCCACTTT TRBV6-1 - - TRBJ1-6
CASSESRYGYTF TGTGCCAGCAGTGAAAGCCGATATGGCTACACCTTC TRBV2 - - TRBJ1-2
CASSVETGGINTIYF TGTGCCAGCAGCGTAGAAACAGGGGGCATCAACACCATATATTTT TRBV9 once TRBD1 TRBJ1-3
CASSLGAGTDRETQYF TGTGCCAGCAGCTTGGGGGCGGGGACAGATCGGGAGACCCAGTACTTC TRBV5-8 - - TRBJ2-5